This T cell receptor (beta chain) was found in a study of early T cells in non-severe SARS-CoV-2 infection (dated by TCRdb to 2020 to 2022). Background for the entire study: TCR sequencing used bulk RNA from unsorted whole blood, so alpha and beta chains could not be paired.

V loses 5 bases of germline sequence and J loses 5 bases, and the interval between the two ends is 7 bases. From its cysteine to its phenylalanine, the CDR3 spans 11 amino acids. Left in the record is the CDR3 DNA by itself, 33 bases read in frame from the first base. Based on the germline V gene, the CDR1 and CDR2 sequences are SGHTA and FQGNSA. The protocol used for the library was 5' RACE. Sequencing relied on a NextSeq 500. The TCR library protocol attached unique molecular identifiers to individual cDNA molecules to correct for sequencing error and PCR bias. TCR alpha and beta chains were both sequenced, and the abundances of alpha and beta sequences in each sample were closely correlated with each other. The authors processed their data as follows. V gene, J gene and CDR3 annotation of TCR sequences was performed with Decombinator V4. TCRs were defined as expanded if a significant change between any two time points was detected under a Poisson model with p below 0.0001. TCR abundances were normalised to the total number of TCRs sequenced in each sample and reported as counts per million. TRAV1-2 paired with TRAJ12, TRAJ20 or TRAJ33 defined MAIT TCRs, while TRAV10 paired with TRAJ18 defined iNKT TCRs. VDJdb, accessed on 1 November 2021, was searched for TCRs annotated for CMV, EBV and SARS-CoV-2, and TCRs annotated for more than one antigen were excluded. Using fastp trimming at Q25 and MiXCR clonotype assembly, TCRdb reanalyzed the public sequencing data and kept in-frame beta chains. For every CDR3 protein sequence, its rows merge into one entry that carries the most common genes and DNA. In this record, the V and J calls reflect TCRdb's handling and not the investigators' own analysis. The sample contains around 68,000 distinct CDR3 sequences, around an eighth of them found a single time. Jointly, the top ten make up roughly 1.4% of the sample.

Set within a cohort of healthcare workers in London, UK, this nested case-control study involved weekly PCR testing of nasopharyngeal swabs along with blood sampling. Healthcare workers were recruited between 23 and 31 March 2020, during the week of the UK lockdown, and were followed weekly for up to roughly 16 weeks. Points the paper makes about the study in general: VDJdb matching was skewed toward anti-spike CD8 responses and likely underestimated virus-specific expansions, missing private and CD4 specificities.

This clonotype was seen at least ten times. Its antigen remains undetermined. The record has no base qualities; no much larger clone is one base away. This TCR was sampled from an adult who was a healthcare worker with PCR-confirmed SARS-CoV-2 infection or an uninfected control (not recorded which). This receptor chain uses TRBV7-2 and TRBJ2-7; TRBD1 is possibly the D segment (5 matching bases). Sequenced here: whole blood, sampled at baseline. The DNA is TGTGCCAGCAGCCTGGACAACGAGCAGTACTTC. Its protein reads: CASSLDNEQYF.